This T cell receptor beta chain was identified during a study of cytomegalovirus exposure and HLA in healthy donors. Study details: Early on, a data release was issued that held approximately 78 million unique TCRs from HLA-typed donors.

Amplification used 60 Vbeta primers and 13 Jbeta primers. The table came from immunoSEQ multiplex PCR; TCRdb's copy has only in-frame clones and leaves some out. There are 150,000 to 200,000 clones in the sample; around 80% occur only once, and over 1.1% lies in the top ten. Worth noting for this clone: Its antigen remains unidentified.

Overall study results and limits: HLA restriction was apparent for most CMV-associated TCR beta chains in a later analysis.

This CDR3 is built from 15 residues. The V and J ends lost 5 bases and 6 bases, in that order; junction bases with no gene match: 8. In germline, CDR1 is MNHEY, CDR2 SMNVEV (reference sequence). The chain has TRBV27 and TRBJ1-5, with TRBD1 matching 9 bases. This receptor was identified in a man younger than 30 in good health and CMV-seronegative. The sequenced material came from PBMCs. CDR3 sequence reads: CASSLHRGRIQPQHF. CDR3 nucleotide sequence: TGTGCCAGCAGTCTACACAGGGGGCGCATTCAGCCCCAGCATTTT.